The sequence of this T cell receptor beta chain was determined in a study of cytomegalovirus exposure and HLA in healthy donors. The primer mix had 60 Vbeta and 13 Jbeta primers. Repertoires were generated with immunoSEQ multiplex PCR, while TCRdb's copy carries only in-frame clones and drops some. The table lists about 200,000 clones, 80% to 85% of them singletons. What was sequenced was PBMCs. This clonotype was sampled from a woman aged 45-65 years in good health and CMV-seropositive.

This CDR3 is CASSVGASGGDTQYF. Here the CDR3 DNA reads TGTGCCAGCAGCGTAGGGGCTAGCGGTGGCGATACGCAGTATTTT. V gene TRBV9 combines with J gene TRBJ2-3; 7 bases are shared with TRBD2. The CDR3 spans 15 residues. The J segment lost 6 bases and the V segment lost 0 bases, leaving 7 bases of the junction unmatched. Per germline, CDR1 SGDLS and CDR2 YYNGEE.